This T cell receptor beta chain was found in a study of vaccination and CD4 T cells after COVID-19 (dated by TCRdb to between 2022 and 2023). About the study as a whole: Every convalescent patient had a positive nasal swab PCR test for SARS-CoV-2, with mild disease in under ten patients and severe disease in one. In around nine COVID-19 convalescent patients and several infection-naive healthy vaccine recipients, the spike-specific CD4+ TCR repertoire before mRNA vaccination was compared with the repertoire after mRNA vaccination. Post-vaccine blood samples were taken a median of about 70 days after the second vaccine dose, with a range of 14 to 241 days. The cultures were stimulated with overlapping spike peptide pools from SARS-CoV-2 and from the common cold coronaviruses HCoV-NL63, HCoV-OC43 and HCoV-229E. Post-COVID blood samples from convalescent patients were collected a median of around 100 days after diagnosis, with a range of about 30 to 170 days. Control cultures used a CEFX viral epitope pool as positive control, an HIV-1 Nef peptide pool as negative control, or no peptide. The convalescent cohort comprised six males and four females, including two Hispanic individuals, seven Caucasians, two Asians and one multiracial person. Two doses of either the Pfizer-BioNTech BNT162b2 vaccine (n=8) or the Moderna mRNA-1273 vaccine (n=2) were administered to participants.

Libraries were made using PCR. At the Johns Hopkins FTIC core, DNA from the cultured CD4+ T cells underwent TCR sequencing with the Oncomine TCR Beta short-read assay. The QIAamp micro DNA kit was used to extract genomic DNA from the cultured CD4+ T cells. Oncomine TCR Beta libraries from cultured CD4+ T cells were pooled with unique dual indexes and sequenced on an Illumina iSeq 100. From the authors' description of their analysis: Non-productive sequences were filtered out, and CDR3s that did not start with C, did not end with F or W, or were shorter than 7 amino acids were discarded. The MANAFEST web application identified antigen-specific clonotypes by comparing peptide-stimulated wells against reference wells and other culture wells. To be called positive, a clone needed an FDR below 0.05, an odds ratio above 5, and a productive frequency above 0.1% in at least two of three replicate wells. A clonotype counted as cross-reactive if it showed significant expansion both in the SARS-CoV-2 spike wells and in at least one common cold coronavirus spike condition. CDR3 homology was assessed with Levenshtein distances (stringdist) and unrooted phylogenetic trees (ape) in R version 3.6.1. Using fastp trimming at Q25 and MiXCR clonotype assembly, TCRdb reanalyzed the public sequencing data and kept in-frame beta chains. Each CDR3 protein gets just one entry, which takes the most common genes and DNA from the rows behind it. The V and J calls and clone size are TCRdb's, not the authors'. For this sample the table gives roughly 16,000 distinct CDR3 sequences, of which 54% were detected only once. Approximately 32% of the sample comes from the top ten.

Reading the label with the study, this specimen's treatment or condition is: roughly 10-day PBMC culture with coronavirus spike peptide pools or control peptides (ViraFEST assay). The study used the ViraFEST assay, which expanded antigen-specific T cells with peptide pools and then identified expanded clonotypes by TCR sequencing. The positive SARS-CoV-2 PCR tests of the convalescent patients were dated from March to December 2020, before the Alpha, Beta and Delta variants emerged in the United States. Each well held two million PBMCs cultured with roughly 10 ug/ml peptide pools in IMDM containing around 5% human AB serum and 9.5 to 10 IU/ml IL-2. Half of the culture medium was replaced with fresh IL-2-containing medium on days 3 and 7. CD4+ T cells were isolated after around 9 days of culture through negative selection using the EasySep CD4+ T cell isolation kit. Ficoll-Paque Plus gradient centrifugation was used to isolate PBMCs from whole blood, and the isolated PBMCs were then either used fresh or cryopreserved at -140C. Each culture condition was generally run in triplicate wells.

General findings and caveats noted by the study authors: The number of convalescent patients in the study was relatively small, and the study did not examine early timepoints following natural infection. Of the vaccine-specific clones in convalescent patients, 304 of 307, or nearly all, reacted only to SARS-CoV-2 spike and did not cross-react with common cold coronaviruses. The median number of SARS-CoV-2-reactive clonotypes rose from approximately 20 after infection to about 40 after vaccination, but the change was not significant. In convalescent patients, a median about 90% of post-vaccine SARS-CoV-2-reactive clones were detected only after vaccination, and vaccine-specific priming was suggested by this finding.

Clipping removes 10 bases from V and 7 bases from J, with 14 as the unmatched junction base count. CDR1 and CDR2 were assigned from the germline V gene as MNHNS and SASEGT. The CDR3 holds 14 amino acids from the cysteine to the phenylalanine. Of the read, only the CDR3 DNA is kept; its 42 bases are in frame from base 1. This clonotype occurred once. The specificity of this receptor is unknown. The sample holds no much larger clone one base away, and base qualities are not on file. A single read counts as weak evidence. The chain links TRBV6-1 with TRBJ2-7; 9 bases in the junction line up with TRBD1. This sequence was found in a human donor with COVID-19. Sequences were derived from cultured CD4+ T cells from blood, sampled after SARS-CoV-2 vaccination. The CDR3 region has the sequence CATTTGGAPREQYF. The nucleotides are TGTGCCACGACAACAGGGGGCGCTCCGCGGGAGCAGTACTTC.